This paragraph covers one TCR beta chain sequence. The sample is drawn from a study of blood T cell repertoires in COVID-19. This CDR3 is built from 14 residues. Trimming stripped 7 bases from V and 1 base from J, with 11 bases between. Germline V CDR1 and CDR2: SGHDN, FVKESK. Profiling relied on immunoSEQ multiplex PCR, and the TCRdb table lists in-frame clones only, not all of them. The data show more than 90,000 clones, with roughly 80% seen just once and approximately 18% held by the top ten. Specimen: peripheral blood. The source of this sequence is a man aged 80 or over with acute or convalescent COVID-19. V is TRBV14 and J is TRBJ2-1, with D maybe TRBD1 (6 bases). CDR3: CASTRGGSYNEQFF. In nucleotides, the CDR3 is TGTGCCAGCACCCGAGGGGGATCCTACAATGAGCAGTTCTTC. Filled out from reference TRBV14 and TRBJ2-1, the complete variable domain reads EAGVTQFPSHSVIEKGQTVTLRCDPISGHDNLYWYRRVMGKEIKFLLHFVKESKQDESGMPNNRFLAERTGGTYSTLKVQPAELEDSGVYFCASTRGGSYNEQFFGPGTRLTVL.